A selection of T cell receptor beta chains follows, all from one sample in a study of blood T cell repertoires in COVID-19. Only in-frame clones appear in the TCRdb table, and some are missing; sequencing was by immunoSEQ multiplex PCR. The profile covers about 190,000 clones, with about 88% appearing a single time and about 6.8% taken by the ten largest. The sample was peripheral blood. The receptor source for this set is a woman aged 40 to 50 who had recovered from COVID-19. The CDR3 runs from the conserved cysteine through the conserved F or W. Fields, in order: CDR3 protein, CDR3 length, V gene, J gene.

CASSPTGGGGYTF	13	TRBV4-3	TRBJ1-2
CASSAFSSGPSYEQYF	16	TRBV9	TRBJ2-7
CASSTGTGRTFF	12	TRBV5-6	TRBJ1-1
CASSFEGSNSPLHF	14	TRBV7-6	TRBJ1-6
CASSFVIRNTIYF	13	TRBV28	TRBJ1-3
CASSKTPTGNYGYTF	15	TRBV19	TRBJ1-2
CASSQGIRGAGELFF	15	TRBV4-2	TRBJ2-2
CASSQVGGGQPQHF	14	TRBV3-1/TRBV3-2	TRBJ1-5
CASSYSPGRRYEQYF	15	TRBV6-5	TRBJ2-7
CASSPQPARVGGYTF	15	TRBV28	TRBJ1-2
CASSASGGWNTEAFF	15	TRBV7-2	TRBJ1-1
CAISEGTESGKLFF	14	TRBV10-3	TRBJ1-4
CASSETGPTDTQYF	14	TRBV6-2/TRBV6-3	TRBJ2-3
CASIGTGGKNIQYF	14	TRBV28	TRBJ2-4
CATEGGGNEQFF	12	TRBV24-1	TRBJ2-1
CSVDRQGDTEAFF	13	TRBV29-1	TRBJ1-1
CASSSTGILIVNNEQFF	17	TRBV7-9	TRBJ2-1
CATSTGVNTGELFF	14	TRBV6-5	TRBJ2-2
CASSQEGQAVNEQFF	15	TRBV4-1	TRBJ2-1
CASSPGTLYGYTF	13	TRBV19	TRBJ1-2
CASRAGTAPGEQYF	14	TRBV2	TRBJ2-7
CASSLTGGGNYGYTF	15	TRBV4-3	TRBJ1-2
CASSPMTSGLSYEQYF	16	TRBV9	TRBJ2-7
CASSTSSSRGTEAFF	15	TRBV19	TRBJ1-1
CAWSRGGPEQYF	12	TRBV30	TRBJ2-7
CASSLSGGGRQPQHF	15	TRBV27	TRBJ1-5
CASSRFTGFQETQYF	15	TRBV7-6	TRBJ2-5
CAPRPWTAYQDYSNQPQHF	19	TRBV23-1	TRBJ1-5
CAWGAGTSVNEQFF	14	TRBV30	TRBJ2-1
CASSDILAGVGELFF	15	TRBV2	TRBJ2-2
CASSLAGDMNTEAFF	15	TRBV5-4	TRBJ1-1
CASSQDRGSYYGYTF	15	TRBV4-3	TRBJ1-2
CASSLYAYGYTF	12	TRBV5-6	TRBJ1-2
CAISGQGNEKLFF	13	TRBV10-3	TRBJ1-4
CAWSPLETQYF	11	TRBV30	TRBJ2-5
CASSPGLAGASLYEQYF	17	TRBV5-6	TRBJ2-7
CASSLEQGAYNEQFF	15	TRBV13	TRBJ2-1
CASSNDRVGGEKLFF	15	TRBV7-2	TRBJ1-4
CAISDDIVSGNTIYF	15	TRBV10-3	TRBJ1-3
CAISEGDWSYGYTF	14	TRBV10-3	TRBJ1-2
CASSQVLETEGYTF	14	TRBV3-1/TRBV3-2	TRBJ1-2
CASNRRTNYEQYF	13	TRBV28	TRBJ2-7
CASRGQTNYGYTF	13	TRBV19	TRBJ1-2
CASSVRQGWPATNEKLFF	18	TRBV9	TRBJ1-4
CASSMEKGQGYEQYF	15	TRBV19	TRBJ2-7
CATSREGGRGETQYF	15	TRBV15	TRBJ2-5
CASSFPSRPEKLFF	14	TRBV11-1	TRBJ1-4
CASSNRDNYGYTF	13	TRBV7-9	TRBJ1-2
CASSLGPEGYEQYF	14	TRBV11-3	TRBJ2-7
CASSTYAGQGHTGELFF	17	TRBV13	TRBJ2-2
CASMWGLAGTGELFF	15	TRBV2	TRBJ2-2